The clone carrying this TCR beta chain was counted between two and nine times. Authors' methods: The assay estimated nucleated cells by amplifying reference gene primers. The method was immunoSEQ multiplex PCR; TCRdb's version includes in-frame clones alone and lacks a portion of them. V and J calls and clone size are copied from that table; D and trimming were computed from the DNA. The sample records approximately 63,000 clones, roughly 89% being singletons. The data originate from a study of blood T cell repertoires in COVID-19. Study in general: From T cells, B-cell-depleted T cells, or PBMCs came the material, which was cDNA or gDNA.

The receptor was derived from a woman over 75 with acute or convalescent COVID-19. Input material: peripheral blood.

CDR3: CASSINRVTNEKLFF. CDR3 nucleotides: TGTGCCAGTAGTATTAACAGGGTAACTAATGAAAAACTGTTTTTT. This chain joins TRBV19 and TRBJ1-4; the D gene is possibly TRBD1 (6 bases). The CDR3 consists of 15 residues. V lost 3 bases and J lost 1, with 9 bases in between. Germline V gene data show CDR1 as LNHDA and CDR2 as SQIVND (reference sequence).